This TCR beta chain was documented in a study of T cell responses to AZD1222 COVID-19 vaccine. Study-wide findings and caveats: Across the whole spike, CD4 TCRs peaked at regions 160-218 and 743-854. Only five to seven individuals given AZD1222 were seropositive at baseline.

The CDR3 length is 17 residues. Trimming removed 0 bases from V and 4 bases from J; junction bases left unmatched: 4. The germline V gene encodes CDR1 SGHRS and CDR2 YFSETQ. The repertoire was sequenced with immunoSEQ multiplex PCR; TCRdb's copy has only in-frame clones and lacks some. This table holds 98,000 or so clones, more than 75% found once. As to this clone: Its antigen is as yet unknown.

The clonotype originates from an adult who received the MenACWY meningococcal vaccine as a control. The chain carries TRBV5-1 and TRBJ2-5; TRBD2 matches 15 bases. The sample consisted of peripheral blood, taken 28 days after the second dose of the MenACWY control vaccine. The chain's CDR3 is CASSLARGLAGGETQYF. CDR3 nucleotides: TGCGCCAGCAGCTTGGCCCGGGGACTAGCGGGGGGAGAGACCCAGTACTTC.